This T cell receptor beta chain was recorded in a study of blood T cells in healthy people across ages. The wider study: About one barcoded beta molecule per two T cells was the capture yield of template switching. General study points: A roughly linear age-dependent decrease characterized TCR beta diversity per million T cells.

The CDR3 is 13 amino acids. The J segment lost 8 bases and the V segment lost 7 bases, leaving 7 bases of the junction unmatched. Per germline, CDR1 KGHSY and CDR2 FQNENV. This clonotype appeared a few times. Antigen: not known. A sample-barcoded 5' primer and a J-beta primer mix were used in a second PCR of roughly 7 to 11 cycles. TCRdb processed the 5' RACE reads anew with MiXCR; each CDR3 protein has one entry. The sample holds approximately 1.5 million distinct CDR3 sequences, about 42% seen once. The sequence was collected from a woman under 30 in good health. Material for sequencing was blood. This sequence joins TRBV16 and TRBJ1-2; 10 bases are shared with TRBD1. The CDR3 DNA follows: TGTGCCAGCAACCTGGGACAGGGGTTCGGCTACACCTTC. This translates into CASNLGQGFGYTF.